This T cell receptor (beta chain) appears in the sequencing data of a study of T cells in Graves' hyperthyroidism and ophthalmopathy. Study-level findings and limits: Blood also held most thyroid clonotypes expanded beyond 0.001. Ophthalmopathy stood apart from stable hyperthyroidism in a 13 V-J model.

TCR beta CDR3 region amplification was performed from RNA transcripts. The HTBI set primed first-round TCR CDR3 RT-PCR. Via MiXCR, TCRdb re-called the multiplex PCR reads, giving one row per CDR3 protein. The sample comprises around 280,000 distinct CDR3 sequences, about an eighth of which are singletons, and approximately 8.6% rests with the top ten. The blood sample dates from first hyperthyroidism diagnosis, preceding any ophthalmopathy symptoms. It was approximately 9.4 ml of fresh peripheral blood that supplied the PBMCs. Notes on this clonotype: Its target is not known. Possible read error: a much larger clone is one base away.

The sample taken for sequencing was blood. The TCR comes from a woman aged 25 to 45 with Graves' hyperthyroidism that later progressed to Graves' ophthalmopathy.

CDR3 amino acids: CASSVLLNEQYV. The DNA for the CDR3 is TGTGCCAGCAGCGTCCTTTTGAACGAGCAGTACGTC. The genes are TRBV7-2 and TRBJ2-7; the D is unclear. CDR3 size: 12 residues. Per germline, CDR1 SGHTA and CDR2 FQGNSA. V was clipped by 5 bases and J by 5 bases, with 10 bases between them.